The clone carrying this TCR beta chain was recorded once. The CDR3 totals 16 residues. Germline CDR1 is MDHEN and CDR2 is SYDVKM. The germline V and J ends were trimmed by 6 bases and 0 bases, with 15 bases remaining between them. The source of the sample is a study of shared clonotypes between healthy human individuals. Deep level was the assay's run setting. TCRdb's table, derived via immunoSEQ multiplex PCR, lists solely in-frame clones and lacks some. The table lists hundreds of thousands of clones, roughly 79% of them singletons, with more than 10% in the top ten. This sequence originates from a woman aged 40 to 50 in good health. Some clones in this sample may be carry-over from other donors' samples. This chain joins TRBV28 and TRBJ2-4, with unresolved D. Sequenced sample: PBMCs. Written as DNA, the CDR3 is TGTGCCAGCAGCCCCCCTGGGGATATAGCCAAAAACATTCAGTACTTC. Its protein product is CASSPPGDIAKNIQYF.